A selection of T cell receptor beta chains follows, all from one sample in a study of CD8+CD57+ T cells in acquired aplastic anemia. TCRdb reanalysed the reads using MiXCR and keeps one entry per CDR3 protein. Among a few hundred thousand distinct CDR3 sequences listed, around a third were seen once. Input material: sorted CD4+, CD8+, or CD8+CD57+ T cells (not recorded which) from PBMCs. These receptors were collected from a human donor with aplastic anemia. The CDR3 runs from the conserved cysteine through the conserved F or W. A D gene is named only where the DNA matches it firmly. Size values are once, few and many counts, or a class for expanded clones, and some rows have none.

v_call	d_call	clone_size	j_call	cdr3_aa	cdr3_nt
TRBV5-1	-	many	TRBJ1-1	CASSSTINTEAFF	TGCGCCAGCAGCTCTACCATCAACACTGAAGCTTTCTTT
TRBV5-1	TRBD1	-	TRBJ1-1	CASSLDRVGTEAFF	TGCGCCAGCAGCCTGGACAGGGTGGGCACTGAAGCTTTCTTT
TRBV6-4	TRBD1	-	TRBJ1-2	CASSDRTGNGHTF	TGTGCCAGCAGTGACAGGACAGGGAATGGCCACACCTTC
TRBV11-2	-	-	TRBJ2-7	CASSSSGLGTYEQYF	TGTGCCAGCAGCTCCTCGGGACTGGGAACCTACGAGCAGTACTTC
TRBV2	-	-	TRBJ2-7	CASSYEDSYEQYF	TGTGCCAGCAGTTACGAGGACTCCTACGAGCAGTACTTC
TRBV6-1	-	-	TRBJ1-1	CASSETNWAFF	TGTGCCAGCAGTGAGACCAACTGGGCTTTCTTT
TRBV13	TRBD1	-	TRBJ2-6	CASSRGQGAGANVLTF	TGTGCCAGCAGCAGAGGACAGGGGGCTGGGGCCAACGTCCTGACTTTC
TRBV20-1	-	many	TRBJ2-7	CSARDEVAYEQYF	TGCAGTGCTAGAGATGAGGTGGCTTACGAGCAGTACTTC
TRBV14	-	many	TRBJ2-7	CASSQEGEDEQYF	TGTGCCAGCAGCCAAGAAGGTGAAGACGAGCAGTACTTC
TRBV7-6	-	many	TRBJ2-5	CASSSRTHRPQETQYF	TGTGCCAGCAGCTCAAGGACCCATCGTCCCCAAGAGACCCAGTACTTC
TRBV6-1	TRBD2	many	TRBJ2-7	CASSIVLGGEQYF	TGTGCCAGCAGTATCGTCCTGGGGGGGGAGCAGTACTTC
TRBV2	-	-	TRBJ2-7	CASSLVLGAGEQYF	TGTGCCAGCAGTTTGGTGTTGGGGGCCGGCGAGCAGTACTTC
TRBV20-1	TRBD2	-	TRBJ2-1	CSAQIRPGTKQFF	TGCAGTGCTCAAATAAGACCCGGGACTAAGCAGTTCTTC
TRBV6-5	TRBD2	-	TRBJ2-3	CASSYRGLAGDTQYF	TGTGCCAGCAGTTACAGGGGACTAGCGGGCGATACGCAGTATTTT
TRBV7-2	-	few	TRBJ2-1	CASSEITGEQFF	TGTGCCAGCAGCGAAATTACAGGGGAGCAGTTCTTC
TRBV13	TRBD2	-	TRBJ2-5	CASSLPWAGEQETQYF	TGTGCCAGCAGCTTACCTTGGGCGGGGGAGCAAGAGACCCAGTACTTC